These 10 T cell receptor beta chains were all obtained from the same sample, sequenced in a study of shared T cell receptors in the human thymus. Using immunoSEQ multiplex PCR, the repertoire was profiled, and TCRdb retains in-frame clones only, with some absent. Of roughly 710,000 clones in the sample, roughly 85% were seen once. This sample was also put to use in a study of human thymus T cells.

The sample consisted of thymocytes. Source of these receptors: a girl under three years old with a congenital heart defect.

The chain combines TRBV5-6 with TRBJ1-4; 9 nucleotides line up with TRBD1. Germline V lookup: CDR1 SGHDT, CDR2 YYEEEE. Trimming took 3 bases from V and 6 from J; bases not matched to a gene: 12. This CDR3 has 17 residues. Here the CDR3 reads CASSSRGERQGDEKLFF. CDR3 DNA: TGTGCCAGCAGCTCCAGGGGGGAACGACAGGGGGATGAAAAACTGTTTTTT.

This chain connects TRBV5-1 to TRBJ1-1; D may be TRBD1 (5 bases). V was cut by 0 bases and J by 6 bases, with 21 bases left in between. The germline gives CDR1 SGHRS, CDR2 YFSETQ. The CDR3 loop spans 17 amino acids. This CDR3 is CASSLGGYQERPPEAFF. The CDR3 nucleotides read TGCGCCAGCAGCTTGGGGGGCTACCAGGAACGACCACCTGAAGCTTTCTTT.

The CDR3 nucleotides are TGTGCCAGCAGCCTACACAGCTATGGCTACACCTTC. This gives the protein CASSLHSYGYTF. The V and J genes are TRBV7-2 and TRBJ1-2; no reliable D call. This CDR3 is built from 12 residues. The V and J ends lost 5 bases and 4 bases respectively, with 8 bases between them. The germline CDR1 and CDR2 sequences are SGHTA and FQGNSA.

The chain combines TRBV11-1 with TRBJ2-1; D possibly corresponds to TRBD2 (5 bases). CDR1 SGHAT and CDR2 FQDESV come from the germline V gene (reference sequence). The CDR3 sequence is 17 residues long. Trimming stripped 0 bases from V and 6 bases from J, with 18 bases between. CDR3 sequence: CASSLAPVQLRGNEQFF. As DNA, the CDR3 is TGTGCCAGCAGCTTAGCGCCGGTACAACTTCGGGGCAATGAGCAGTTCTTC.

There are a few counts of this clone. The J gene is TRBJ1-1, the V gene TRBV5-1; perhaps TRBD1 as D (5 bases). Germline loops: CDR1 SGHRS, CDR2 YFSETQ. The V gene lost 1 base and the J gene lost 0 bases, with 19 bases spanning the gap. CDR3 length: 18 residues. The CDR3 DNA sequence: TGCGCCAGCAGCTTGAGGGTTCGGAGGGGCCCGGTGAACACTGAAGCTTTCTTT. It is translated as CASSLRVRRGPVNTEAFF.

The chain combines TRBV7-9 with TRBJ1-2; 7 nucleotides line up with TRBD1. The V segment lost 5 bases and the J segment 7 bases; nucleotides outside the gene matches: 10. Germline V lookup: CDR1 SEHNR, CDR2 FQNEAQ (reference sequence). The CDR3 has 14 residues. The CDR3 DNA is TGTGCCAGCAGCCACCCACAGGGGAATCTTGGCTACACCTTC. Amino acids: CASSHPQGNLGYTF.

Only one count was recorded for this clone. The V gene is TRBV12-5, the J gene TRBJ2-7; D is perhaps TRBD1 (6 bases). Germline V gene sequence: CDR1 LGHNT, CDR2 FRNRAP. Trimming stripped 0 bases from V and 7 bases from J, with 25 bases between. The CDR3 extends over 18 amino acids. This chain's CDR3 is CASGLVRVGATGLREQYF. Here the CDR3 DNA reads TGTGCTAGTGGTTTGGTACGTGTGGGGGCCACAGGGTTACGGGAGCAGTACTTC.

J is TRBJ1-6 and V is TRBV11-2; D call uncertain. V lost 6 bases and J 2 bases, leaving 14 bases between the germline ends. The CDR3 consists of 16 residues. Germline CDR1 and CDR2: SGHAT and FQNNGV. CDR3 DNA: TGTGCCAGCAGATACTCTCCGCGCACCTATAATTCACCCCTCCACTTT. Its protein is CASRYSPRTYNSPLHF.

The genes are TRBV6-5 and TRBJ2-3; D is perhaps TRBD2 (7 bases). Germline values: CDR1 MNHEY, CDR2 SVGAGI. CDR3 size: 14 residues. V was trimmed by 3 bases and J by 4 bases, leaving 11 bases between them. This CDR3 reads CASSYWGGADTQYF. The DNA for the CDR3 is TGTGCCAGCAGTTATTGGGGGGGCGCAGATACGCAGTATTTT.

V gene TRBV4-3 combines with J gene TRBJ1-2; D may be TRBD1 (5 bases). Germline assignment: CDR1 LGHNA and CDR2 YSLEER. There are 17 residues in the CDR3. Trimming stripped 0 bases from V and 3 bases from J, with 17 bases between. DNA for the CDR3: TGCGCCAGCAGCCAAGAGTGGCAGGTCAGGGAGGACTATGGCTACACCTTC. Protein: CASSQEWQVREDYGYTF.